This section outlines one T cell receptor (beta chain) sequence together with its context. The source of the sample is a study of cytomegalovirus exposure and HLA in healthy donors. Vbeta (60) and Jbeta (13) primers were used in the PCR. Only in-frame clones appear in the TCRdb table, and some are missing; sequencing was by immunoSEQ multiplex PCR. The sample contains roughly 120,000 clones, over 75% of which appear only once. The receptor was derived from a man younger than 45 in good health and CMV-seronegative. Sequenced: PBMCs.

The CDR3 is CASSVSPGALGETQYF. In DNA, the CDR3 is TGTGCCAGCAGTGTCTCCCCAGGGGCCTTAGGCGAGACCCAGTACTTC. The V call is TRBV6-1, the J call TRBJ2-5; tentatively, D is TRBD1 (6 bases). Germline loops: CDR1 MNHNS, CDR2 SASEGT. The CDR3 runs to 16 residues. Trimming pared 4 bases from V and 5 bases from J, leaving 20 bases between.